This paragraph reports one T cell receptor (beta chain). Its antigen is still unknown. This entry comes from a study of a mutant IDH1 vaccine in newly diagnosed glioma. Time point defined: week 47, end of study. Each vaccine dose was 300 ug of mutant IDH1 20-mer peptide, with topical imiquimod. This table comes from immunoSEQ multiplex PCR, and its TCRdb copy is limited to in-frame clones, with some not included. The data contain tens of thousands of clones, 75% to 90% of them singletons. The CDR3 spans 15 residues. Between the trimmed V and J ends, which lost 0 bases and 6 bases, there was a span of 14 bases. Germline V gene data show CDR1 as MNHNY and CDR2 as SVGAGI (reference sequence).

This chain uses TRBV6-6 with TRBJ1-1; D possibly corresponds to TRBD1 (5 bases). The clonotype comes from a man aged 25-45 years with glioma. The sample was PBMCs, taken from a glioma patient whose treatment included an IDH1 peptide vaccine. The chain's CDR3 is CASSYSAGIISEAFF. The CDR3 bases are TGTGCCAGCAGTTACTCGGCAGGGATCATCTCTGAAGCTTTCTTT.